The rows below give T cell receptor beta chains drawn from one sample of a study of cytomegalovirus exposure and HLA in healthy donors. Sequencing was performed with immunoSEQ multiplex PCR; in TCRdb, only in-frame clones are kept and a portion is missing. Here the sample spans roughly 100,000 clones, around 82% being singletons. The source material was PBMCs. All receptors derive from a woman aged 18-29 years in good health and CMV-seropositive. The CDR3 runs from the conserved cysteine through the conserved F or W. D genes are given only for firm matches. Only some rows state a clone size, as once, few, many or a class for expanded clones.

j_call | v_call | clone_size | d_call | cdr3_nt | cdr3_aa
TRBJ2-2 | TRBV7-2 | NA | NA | TGTGCCAGTCGCGGGTGGGAACAGCGAAACACCGGGGAGCTGTTTTTT | CASRGWEQRNTGELFF
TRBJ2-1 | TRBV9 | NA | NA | TGTGCCAGCAGCGTAGGGCCCCTCTATCTCTCGGGTGAGCAGTTCTTC | CASSVGPLYLSGEQFF
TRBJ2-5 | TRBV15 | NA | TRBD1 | TGTGCCACCACCATTGACAGGGCCCCATGGTCACAAGAGACCCAGTACTTC | CATTIDRAPWSQETQYF
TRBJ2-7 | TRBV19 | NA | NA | TGTGCCAGTAGTCTAGGGGCCGAGCAGTACTTC | CASSLGAEQYF
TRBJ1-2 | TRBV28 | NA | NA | TGTGCCAGCAGTCGCCGACAGGTTTACTATGGCTACACCTTC | CASSRRQVYYGYTF
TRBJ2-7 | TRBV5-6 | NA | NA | TGTGCCAGCAGTCGGACTATGCTTAGCTCCTACGAGCAGTACTTC | CASSRTMLSSYEQYF
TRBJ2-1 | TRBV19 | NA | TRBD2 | TGTGCCAGTAGTGTAGCGGGGACTAATGAGCAGTTCTTC | CASSVAGTNEQFF
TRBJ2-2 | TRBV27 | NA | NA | TGTGCCAGCAGTTTCGGGGGAAGGGTCGCCGGGGAGCTGTTTTTT | CASSFGGRVAGELFF
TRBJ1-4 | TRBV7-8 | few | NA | TGTGCCAGCAGCTTAGCGGCACGGGGGTTGGAACTGTTTTTT | CASSLAARGLELFF
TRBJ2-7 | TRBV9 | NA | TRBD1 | TGTGCCAGCAGCGTAGATTGGACAGGGGGCGACGAGCAGTACTTC | CASSVDWTGGDEQYF
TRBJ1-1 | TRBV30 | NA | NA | TGTGCCTGGATCGCCAGGGGTAACACTGAAGCTTTCTTT | CAWIARGNTEAFF
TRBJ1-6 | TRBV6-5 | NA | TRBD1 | TGTGCCAGCAGTTACTCGGACAGGAATTCACCCCTCCACTTT | CASSYSDRNSPLHF
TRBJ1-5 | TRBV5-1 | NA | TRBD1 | TGCGCCAGCAGCTGGGGGACAGGGGGCGGTCAGCCCCAGCATTTT | CASSWGTGGGQPQHF
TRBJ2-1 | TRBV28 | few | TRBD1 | TGTGCCTCAAGGGGACAGTTTACCTACAATGAGCAGTTCTTC | CASRGQFTYNEQFF
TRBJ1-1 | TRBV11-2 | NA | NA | TGTGCCAGCAGCTTAGTGCGGGGGCCGAACACTGAAGCTTTCTTT | CASSLVRGPNTEAFF
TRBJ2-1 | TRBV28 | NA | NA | TGTGCCAGCAGTCCTTCTGGCAGGCAGTTCTTC | CASSPSGRQFF
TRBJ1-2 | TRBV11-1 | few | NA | TGTGCCAGCAGCTTGTCAGGGTATGGCTACACCTTC | CASSLSGYGYTF
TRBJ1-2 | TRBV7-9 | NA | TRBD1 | TGTGCCAGCAGCTTAGGGACAGGGGGCTACTATGGCTACACCTTC | CASSLGTGGYYGYTF
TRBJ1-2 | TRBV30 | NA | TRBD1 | TGTGCCTGGAGTGTACGAGGGACAGGGGGAAGCTATGGCTACACCTTC | CAWSVRGTGGSYGYTF
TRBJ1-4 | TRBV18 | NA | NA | TGTGCCAGCTCACCACCCCAAGGGGCCGATAATGAAAAACTGTTTTTT | CASSPPQGADNEKLFF
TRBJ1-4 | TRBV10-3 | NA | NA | TGTGCCACCGGAGGAGGGGGGGATGAAAAACTGTTTTTT | CATGGGGDEKLFF
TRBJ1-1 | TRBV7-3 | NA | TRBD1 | TGTGCCAGCAGCCCCGGGGACAGGGGGTTTCACACTGAAGCTTTCTTT | CASSPGDRGFHTEAFF
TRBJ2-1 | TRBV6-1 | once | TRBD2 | TGTGCCAGCATTCAAGCGGGGGGAGGCACCAATGAGCAGTTCTTC | CASIQAGGGTNEQFF
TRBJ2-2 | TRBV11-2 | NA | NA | TGTGCCAGCAGCTTAGTAGGGGAGCTGTTTTTT | CASSLVGELFF
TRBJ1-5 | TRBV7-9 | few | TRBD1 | TGTGCCAGCAGTAAAGGAGGGACAGCTACTCAGCCCCAGCATTTT | CASSKGGTATQPQHF
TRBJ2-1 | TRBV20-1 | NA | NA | TGCAGTGCTAGAATTCTAGGTCAGCAGTTCTTC | CSARILGQQFF
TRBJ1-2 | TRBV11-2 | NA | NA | TGTGCCAGCAGCTTAGACAGATATGGCTACACCTTC | CASSLDRYGYTF
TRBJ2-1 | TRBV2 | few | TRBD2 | TGTGCCAGCGACTATACTAGCGACGGCACCTTCTTC | CASDYTSDGTFF
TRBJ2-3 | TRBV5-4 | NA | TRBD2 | TGTGCCAGCAGCCGGCCCCTAGCGGGAGGGACAGATACGCAGTATTTT | CASSRPLAGGTDTQYF
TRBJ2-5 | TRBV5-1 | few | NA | TGCGCCAGCAGCTCACGCGGGGGCCATTGGGAGACCCAGTACTTC | CASSSRGGHWETQYF
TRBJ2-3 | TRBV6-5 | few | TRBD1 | TGTGCCACCGGACAGGGCACAGATACGCAGTATTTT | CATGQGTDTQYF
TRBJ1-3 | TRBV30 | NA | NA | TGTGCCTGGACAGCTGGACAGCAGCACTCTGGAAACACCATATATTTT | CAWTAGQQHSGNTIYF
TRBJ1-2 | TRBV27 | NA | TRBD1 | TGTGCCAGCACCACCCGACAGGGGGACTATGGCTACACCTTC | CASTTRQGDYGYTF
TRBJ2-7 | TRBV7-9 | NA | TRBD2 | TGTGCCAGCAGCTTAGGAAGACTAGCGGGTACGACCTACGAGCAGTACTTC | CASSLGRLAGTTYEQYF
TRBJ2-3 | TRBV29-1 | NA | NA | TGCAGCGTTGAAGGGGAGGTGTTAGGTACGCAGTATTTT | CSVEGEVLGTQYF
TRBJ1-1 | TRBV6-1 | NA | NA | TGTGCCAGCAGTGTGGTGGTCAGGGGAACTGAAGCTTTCTTT | CASSVVVRGTEAFF
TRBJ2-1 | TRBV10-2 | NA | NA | TGCGCCAGCTCCCTGGCGGGGTCCAATGAGCAGTTCTTC | CASSLAGSNEQFF
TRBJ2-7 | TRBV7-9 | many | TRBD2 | TGTGCCAGCAGCTTAGTAGTCCCGGGACTAGCGGGAGAGTCCTACGAGCAGTACTTC | CASSLVVPGLAGESYEQYF
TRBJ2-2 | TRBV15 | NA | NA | TGTGCCACCAGCAGCTTTCTCGACCTAGCAACCGGGGAGCTGTTTTTT | CATSSFLDLATGELFF
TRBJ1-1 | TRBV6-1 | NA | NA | TGTGCCAGCAGTGAGGGTCTAGGGGTAATGAACACTGAAGCTTTCTTT | CASSEGLGVMNTEAFF
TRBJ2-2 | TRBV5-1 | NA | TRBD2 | TGCGCCAGCACGGCTAGCGGGGCATCCGGGGAGCTGTTTTTT | CASTASGASGELFF
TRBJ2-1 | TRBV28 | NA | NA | TGTGCCAGCAGTTTAATGGGGGGCCGGGGGGATGAGCAGTTCTTC | CASSLMGGRGDEQFF
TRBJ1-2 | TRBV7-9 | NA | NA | TGTGCCAGCAGCTTAGCACAGATCTATGGCTACACCTTC | CASSLAQIYGYTF
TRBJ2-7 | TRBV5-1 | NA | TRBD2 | TGCGCCAGCAGCGCCGAACTAGCGGGAGCTTCCTACGAGCAGTACTTC | CASSAELAGASYEQYF
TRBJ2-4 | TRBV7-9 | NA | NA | TGTGCCAGCAGCTTAGAGGTCCTTCCGGGGAACATTCAGTACTTC | CASSLEVLPGNIQYF
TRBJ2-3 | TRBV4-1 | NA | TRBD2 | TGCGCCAGCAGCCCGAAGCGGGGGGACACAGATACGCAGTATTTT | CASSPKRGDTDTQYF
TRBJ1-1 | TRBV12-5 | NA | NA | TGTGCTAGTGGTTTGGTAAACAGAAACACTGAAGCTTTCTTT | CASGLVNRNTEAFF
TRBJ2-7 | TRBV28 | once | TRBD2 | TGTGCCAGCAGTCCTAGGGGAGGGACTGGCCTAGGCGAGCAGTACTTC | CASSPRGGTGLGEQYF
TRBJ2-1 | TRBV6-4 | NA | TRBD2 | TGTGCCAGCAGTGCTCAGACTAGCGGAGCTGGGGGTGAGCAGTTCTTC | CASSAQTSGAGGEQFF
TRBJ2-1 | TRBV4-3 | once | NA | TGCGCCAGCAGCCAAGTTGCCAGCGGGCTACACAATGAGCAGTTCTTC | CASSQVASGLHNEQFF
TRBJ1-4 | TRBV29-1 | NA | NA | TGCAGCTACCAGGGTTCGGGTAATGAAAAACTGTTTTTT | CSYQGSGNEKLFF
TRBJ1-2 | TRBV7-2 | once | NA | TGTGCCAGCAGCTTAATTGACAGCTACGCGGATGGCTACACCTTC | CASSLIDSYADGYTF
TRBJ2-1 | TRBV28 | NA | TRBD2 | TGTGCCAGCGAGGGACTAGCGGAATACAATGAGCAGTTCTTC | CASEGLAEYNEQFF
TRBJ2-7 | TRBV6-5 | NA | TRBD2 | TGTGCCAGCAGCCCGGGGGGGGGTGGCTACGAGCAGTACTTC | CASSPGGGGYEQYF
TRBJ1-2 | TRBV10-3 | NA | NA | TGTGCCATCAGTGGGGGGGACTACAGAGGGAACTATGGCTACACCTTC | CAISGGDYRGNYGYTF
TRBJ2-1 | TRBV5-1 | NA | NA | TGCGCCAGCAGCACACTACAGGGCGCAGGAGACAATGAGCAGTTCTTC | CASSTLQGAGDNEQFF
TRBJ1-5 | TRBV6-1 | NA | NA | TGTGCCAGCAGCCCGAATCAGGGACAGCCCCAGCATTTT | CASSPNQGQPQHF